Only a few counts were recorded for the clone carrying this TCR beta chain. Its specificity is unknown. The sample belongs to a study of T cells in Graves' hyperthyroidism and ophthalmopathy. Study-level information: Peripheral blood was drawn at first diagnosis, prior to all treatment. Broader study findings: Patients with ophthalmopathy were separated from those with stable hyperthyroidism by a 13 V-J model.

Germline V gene lookup returns CDR1 MNHNS and CDR2 SASEGT. The CDR3 spans 15 residues. Trimming cost V 6 bases and J 0 bases, with 11 bases left between them. A Clinical Activity Score of at least 3, a NOSPECS grade of at least 4 and a duration under 3 months were recorded in the ophthalmopathy patients. Template material for amplifying TCR beta CDR3 regions consisted of RNA transcripts. Primed by the HTBI set, a first-round RT-PCR was run on the TCR CDR3. Each CDR3 protein gets one entry after TCRdb re-called the multiplex PCR reads with MiXCR. The table has hundreds of thousands of distinct CDR3 sequences, about a sixth seen once.

The TCR was taken from a woman between 40 and 50 years old with Graves' ophthalmopathy. V usage is TRBV6-1 and J usage is TRBJ2-2; D ambiguous. Source material: blood. The CDR3 sequence: CASRSHDPNTGELFF. The CDR3 nucleotides read TGTGCCAGCAGATCCCACGACCCGAACACCGGGGAGCTGTTTTTT.